This T cell receptor (beta chain) is from a study of CD8+CD57+ T cells in acquired aplastic anemia. About the research overall: Mean DNA quantity obtained from sorted CD4+ and CD8+ cells was about 3 ug.

This clonotype has just one count. Its antigen is not identified. CDR3 and TCR beta VDJ profiling relied on a genomic DNA template. TCRdb re-called the reads through MiXCR, storing one row per CDR3 protein. The profile shows about 58,000 distinct CDR3 sequences, approximately 52% of them singletons. General study results and limits: Some 30 was the count of CD8+ CDR3 sequences that patients shared with controls.

The CDR3 has 16 amino acids. Germline-derived CDR1 and CDR2 are WSHSY and SAAADI. Trimming stripped 3 bases from V and 1 base from J, with 10 bases between. Patients included in sequencing had previously demonstrated CD8+CD57+ cell expansion by flow cytometry. The gene calls are TRBV10-2 and TRBJ1-6; D remains unclear. The sample comprised sorted CD4+, CD8+, or CD8+CD57+ T cells (not recorded which) from PBMCs. The clonotype comes from a human donor with aplastic anemia. CDR3 loop: CASSERLSSYNSPLHF. CDR3 coding DNA: TGCGCCAGCAGTGAACGACTAAGTTCCTATAATTCACCCCTCCACTTT.